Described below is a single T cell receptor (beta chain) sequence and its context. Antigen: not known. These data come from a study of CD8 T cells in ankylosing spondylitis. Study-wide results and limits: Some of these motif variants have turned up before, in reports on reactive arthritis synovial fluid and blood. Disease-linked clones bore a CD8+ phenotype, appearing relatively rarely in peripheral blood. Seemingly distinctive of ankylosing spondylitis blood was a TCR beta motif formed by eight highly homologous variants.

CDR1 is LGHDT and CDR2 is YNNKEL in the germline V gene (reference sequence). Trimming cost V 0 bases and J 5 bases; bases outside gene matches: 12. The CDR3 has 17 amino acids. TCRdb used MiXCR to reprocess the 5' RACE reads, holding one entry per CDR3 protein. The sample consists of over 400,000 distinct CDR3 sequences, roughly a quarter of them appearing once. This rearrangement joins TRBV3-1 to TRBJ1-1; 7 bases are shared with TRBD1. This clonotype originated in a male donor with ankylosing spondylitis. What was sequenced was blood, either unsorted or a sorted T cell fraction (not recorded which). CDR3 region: CASSQDGGGGGRTEAFF. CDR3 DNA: TGTGCCAGCAGCCAAGATGGAGGGGGCGGAGGGAGGACTGAAGCTTTCTTT. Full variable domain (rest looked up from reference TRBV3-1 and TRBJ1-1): DTAVSQTPKYLVTQMGNDKSIKCEQNLGHDTMYWYKQDSKKFLKIMFSYNNKELIINETVPNRFSPKSPDKAHLNLHINSLELGDSAVYFCASSQDGGGGGRTEAFFGQGTRLTVV.